This TCR beta chain was identified in a study of persistence of HIV-infected CD4 T cells. Cells were stimulated with overlapping HIV-1 Gag 15-mer peptides. Sorted nonresponding memory CD4+ T cells were CD40L-negative, CD69-negative, CD45RO-high. This was the immunoSEQ version 4 assay in survey mode. Libraries were prepared by immunoSEQ multiplex PCR; TCRdb keeps only in-frame clonotypes and omits some of them. This sample yields some 58,000 clones, of which over 60% are seen a single time; over 1.5% belongs to the top ten. The CDR3 totals 14 residues. J lost 5 bases, V lost 5 bases, and 4 bases had no gene match. Looked up from germline, CDR1 is MNHNY and CDR2 is SVGAGI (reference sequence). Concerning this clone: Antigen unknown.

This clonotype was obtained from an adult man with HIV who was CMV-seropositive. V usage is TRBV6-6 and J usage is TRBJ2-2, with 8 bases fitting TRBD2. The specimen was CD4+ T cells sorted from PBMCs after approximately 18-hour stimulation, collected from a patient who received antiretroviral therapy. The CDR3 coding sequence is TGTGCCAGCAGTCGGACTAGCCTGACCGGGGAGCTGTTTTTT. Encoded protein: CASSRTSLTGELFF.